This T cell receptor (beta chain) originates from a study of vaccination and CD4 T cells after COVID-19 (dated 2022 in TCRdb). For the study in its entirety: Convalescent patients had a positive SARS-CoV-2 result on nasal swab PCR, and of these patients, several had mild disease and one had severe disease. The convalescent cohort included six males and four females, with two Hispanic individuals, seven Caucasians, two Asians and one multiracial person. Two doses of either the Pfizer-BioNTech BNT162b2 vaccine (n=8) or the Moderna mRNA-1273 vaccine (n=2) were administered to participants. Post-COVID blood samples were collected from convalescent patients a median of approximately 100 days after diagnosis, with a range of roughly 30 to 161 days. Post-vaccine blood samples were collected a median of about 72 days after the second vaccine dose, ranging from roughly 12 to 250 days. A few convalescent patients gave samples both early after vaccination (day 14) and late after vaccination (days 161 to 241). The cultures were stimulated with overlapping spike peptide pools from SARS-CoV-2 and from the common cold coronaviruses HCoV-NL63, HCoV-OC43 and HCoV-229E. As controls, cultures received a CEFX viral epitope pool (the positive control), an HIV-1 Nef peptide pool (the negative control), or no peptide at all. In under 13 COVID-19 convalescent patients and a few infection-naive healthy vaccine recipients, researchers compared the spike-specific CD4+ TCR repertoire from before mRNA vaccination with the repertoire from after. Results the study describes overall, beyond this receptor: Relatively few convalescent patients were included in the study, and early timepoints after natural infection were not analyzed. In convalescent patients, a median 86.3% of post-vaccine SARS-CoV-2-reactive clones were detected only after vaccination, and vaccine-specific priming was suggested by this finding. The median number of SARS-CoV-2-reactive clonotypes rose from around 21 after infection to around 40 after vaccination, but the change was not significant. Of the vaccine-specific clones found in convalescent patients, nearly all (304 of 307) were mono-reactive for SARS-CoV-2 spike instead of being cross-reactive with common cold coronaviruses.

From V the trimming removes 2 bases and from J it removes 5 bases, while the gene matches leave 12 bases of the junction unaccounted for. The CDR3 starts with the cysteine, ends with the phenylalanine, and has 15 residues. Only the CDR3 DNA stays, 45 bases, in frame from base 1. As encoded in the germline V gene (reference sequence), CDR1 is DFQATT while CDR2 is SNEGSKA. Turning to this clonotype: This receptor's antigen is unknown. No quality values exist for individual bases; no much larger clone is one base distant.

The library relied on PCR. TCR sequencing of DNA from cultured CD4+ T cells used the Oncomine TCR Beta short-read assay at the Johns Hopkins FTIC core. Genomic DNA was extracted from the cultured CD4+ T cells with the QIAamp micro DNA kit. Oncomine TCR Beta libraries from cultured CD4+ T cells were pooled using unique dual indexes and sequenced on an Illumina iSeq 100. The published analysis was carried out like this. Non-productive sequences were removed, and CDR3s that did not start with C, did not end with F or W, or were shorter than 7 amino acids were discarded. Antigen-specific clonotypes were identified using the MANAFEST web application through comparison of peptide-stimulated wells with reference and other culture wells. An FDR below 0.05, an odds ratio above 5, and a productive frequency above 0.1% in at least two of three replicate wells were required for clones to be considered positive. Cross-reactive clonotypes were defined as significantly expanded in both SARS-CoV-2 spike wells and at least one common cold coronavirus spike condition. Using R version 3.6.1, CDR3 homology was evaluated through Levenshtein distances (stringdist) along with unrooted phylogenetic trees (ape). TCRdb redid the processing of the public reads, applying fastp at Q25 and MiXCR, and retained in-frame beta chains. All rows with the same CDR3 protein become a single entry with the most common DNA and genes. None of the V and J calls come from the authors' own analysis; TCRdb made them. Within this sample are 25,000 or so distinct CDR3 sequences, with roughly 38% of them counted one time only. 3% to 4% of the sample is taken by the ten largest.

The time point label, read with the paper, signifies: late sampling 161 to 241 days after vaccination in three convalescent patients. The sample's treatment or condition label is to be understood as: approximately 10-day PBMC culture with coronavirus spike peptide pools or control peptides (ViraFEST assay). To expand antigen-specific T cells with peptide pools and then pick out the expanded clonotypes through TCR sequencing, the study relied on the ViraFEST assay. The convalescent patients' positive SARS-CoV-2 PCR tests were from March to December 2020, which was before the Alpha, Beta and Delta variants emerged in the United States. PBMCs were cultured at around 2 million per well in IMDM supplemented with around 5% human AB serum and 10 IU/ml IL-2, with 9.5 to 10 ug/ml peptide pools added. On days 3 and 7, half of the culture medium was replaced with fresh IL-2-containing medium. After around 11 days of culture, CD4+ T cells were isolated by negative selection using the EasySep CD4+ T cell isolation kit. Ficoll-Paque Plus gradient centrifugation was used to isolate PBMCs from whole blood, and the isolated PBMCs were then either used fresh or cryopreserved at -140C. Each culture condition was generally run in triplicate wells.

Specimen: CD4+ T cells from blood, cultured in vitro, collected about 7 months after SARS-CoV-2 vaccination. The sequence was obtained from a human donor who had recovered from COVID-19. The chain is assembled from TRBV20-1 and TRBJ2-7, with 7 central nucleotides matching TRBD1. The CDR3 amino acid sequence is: CSARLTGRPSHEQYF. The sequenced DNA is TGCAGTGCTAGACTGACAGGGCGCCCTTCCCACGAGCAGTACTTC.